A selection of T cell receptor beta chains follows, all from one sample in a study of shared clonotypes between healthy human individuals. Produced via immunoSEQ multiplex PCR; TCRdb's table is partial and in-frame only. The sample records approximately 840,000 clones, roughly 96% being singletons. Sequencing used naive CD8+ T cells sorted from blood. The receptors shown here come from a young man in good health. Each CDR3 is given with its conserved first and last residue. The D gene is left open where the match is weak. Some rows mark clone size as missing; the rest say once, few, many or name a class of expanded clone.

.	TRBJ2-7	.	TRBV15	CATSRDLSYEQYF	TGTGCCACCAGCAGAGATCTCTCCTACGAACAGTACTTC
.	TRBJ2-7	.	TRBV2	CASSDLAPSSYEQYF	TGTGCCAGCAGTGATCTAGCGCCCAGCTCCTACGAGCAGTACTTC
.	TRBJ2-1	.	TRBV7-9	CASSSFVRDPNEQFF	TGTGCCAGCAGCTCTTTCGTCCGGGACCCCAATGAGCAGTTCTTC
once	TRBJ2-7	.	TRBV7-9	CASSQGPREQYF	TGTGCCAGCAGCCAGGGACCTCGCGAGCAGTACTTC
.	TRBJ2-2	TRBD2	TRBV11-3	CASSPWTSGRDTGELFF	TGTGCCAGCAGCCCATGGACTAGCGGGAGGGACACCGGGGAGCTGTTTTTT
.	TRBJ2-1	.	TRBV27	CASSVVNEQFF	TGTGCCAGCAGTGTGGTAAATGAGCAGTTCTTC
.	TRBJ2-7	.	TRBV4-2	CASSEGLLDYEQYF	TGTGCCAGCAGCGAGGGACTTCTCGATTACGAGCAGTACTTC
.	TRBJ2-5	.	TRBV7-9	CASTRSITETQYF	TGTGCCAGCACCCGGTCCATCACGGAGACCCAGTACTTC
.	TRBJ2-1	TRBD1	TRBV9	CASSGTGTGWIVEQFF	TGTGCCAGCAGCGGTACCGGGACAGGGTGGATCGTTGAGCAGTTCTTC
.	TRBJ2-7	.	TRBV2	CASTSLLSYEQYF	TGTGCCAGCACATCCTTACTTTCCTACGAGCAGTACTTC
.	TRBJ1-1	.	TRBV4-1	CASSQDLRSGTEAFF	TGCGCCAGCAGCCAAGACCTACGGAGTGGTACTGAAGCTTTCTTT
.	TRBJ1-1	TRBD1	TRBV11-3	CASSLAGQGVNTEAFF	TGTGCCAGCAGCTTAGCGGGACAGGGGGTGAACACTGAAGCTTTCTTT
.	TRBJ2-2	.	TRBV20-1	CSALGVGELFF	TGCAGTGCCCTAGGTGTAGGGGAGCTGTTTTTT
.	TRBJ2-7	TRBD2	TRBV7-6	CASSQTSGATYEQYF	TGTGCCAGCAGCCAAACTAGCGGAGCGACCTACGAGCAGTACTTC
.	TRBJ2-7	.	TRBV7-3	CASSLTGGDYEQYF	TGTGCCAGCAGCTTAACGGGCGGAGACTACGAGCAGTACTTC
.	TRBJ2-5	.	TRBV4-1	CASSSWNRDQETQYF	TGCGCCAGCAGCTCTTGGAACAGGGACCAAGAGACCCAGTACTTC
.	TRBJ1-4	.	TRBV5-5	CASSLRSSEKLFF	TGTGCCAGCAGCCTCAGAAGTTCAGAAAAACTGTTTTTT
.	TRBJ2-5	TRBD2	TRBV9	CASSGGTTSGGGETQYF	TGTGCCAGCAGCGGCGGAACGACTAGCGGAGGGGGGGAGACCCAGTACTTC
.	TRBJ2-2	TRBD2	TRBV7-2	CASSLATSGLAGSGELFF	TGTGCCAGCAGCTTAGCGACATCGGGACTAGCGGGATCCGGGGAGCTGTTTTTT
.	TRBJ1-2	.	TRBV6-5	CASSYDWVDNYGYTF	TGTGCCAGCAGTTACGACTGGGTTGACAACTATGGCTACACCTTC
.	TRBJ2-7	TRBD1	TRBV7-9	CASSQSTGGDSYEQYF	TGTGCCAGCAGCCAGTCAACAGGGGGAGACTCCTACGAGCAGTACTTC
once	TRBJ2-3	.	TRBV29-1	CSVVGRAYTDTQYF	TGCAGCGTTGTGGGGCGGGCCTACACAGATACGCAGTATTTT
.	TRBJ1-5	.	TRBV4-2	CASSQESGLGNQPQHF	TGTGCCAGCAGCCAAGAGTCGGGTTTAGGCAATCAGCCCCAGCATTTT
.	TRBJ1-5	.	TRBV7-2	CASSLDWGNQPQHF	TGTGCCAGCAGCTTAGATTGGGGCAATCAGCCCCAGCATTTT
.	TRBJ2-7	TRBD1	TRBV5-1	CASSSGTGVFDEQYF	TGCGCCAGCAGCTCCGGGACAGGGGTTTTCGACGAGCAGTACTTC
.	TRBJ2-7	.	TRBV7-9	CASSFPQDQSYEQYF	TGTGCCAGCAGCTTCCCCCAAGACCAATCCTACGAGCAGTACTTC
.	TRBJ1-3	.	TRBV4-1	CASSQAGVSGNTIYF	TGCGCCAGCAGCCAAGCTGGGGTATCTGGAAACACCATATATTTT
.	TRBJ2-3	.	TRBV4-3	CASSQDREAIGRYF	TGCGCCAGCAGCCAAGATCGAGAAGCTATCGGCCGTTATTTT
.	TRBJ1-5	TRBD1	TRBV11-2	CASTLDRDNQPQHF	TGTGCCAGCACATTAGACAGGGACAATCAGCCCCAGCATTTT
.	TRBJ2-7	.	TRBV27	CASSPHSYEQYF	TGTGCCAGCAGCCCCCACTCCTACGAGCAGTACTTC
.	TRBJ2-7	.	TRBV10-2	CASSVQQFVYEQYF	TGCGCCAGCAGTGTGCAGCAGTTCGTCTACGAGCAGTACTTC
.	TRBJ1-2	.	TRBV15	CATSRRDRIYGYTF	TGTGCCACCAGCAGACGCGACAGGATTTATGGCTACACCTTC
.	TRBJ2-1	TRBD1	TRBV4-1	CASSQDLQGPYNEQFF	TGCGCCAGCAGCCAAGATCTACAGGGGCCCTACAATGAGCAGTTCTTC
.	TRBJ2-1	TRBD1	TRBV27	CASSPPGTGSYNEQFF	TGTGCCAGCAGTCCCCCGGGGACAGGCTCCTACAATGAGCAGTTCTTC
.	TRBJ2-7	.	TRBV5-8	CASSPRGEQYF	TGTGCCAGCAGCCCCCGGGGCGAGCAGTACTTC
.	TRBJ2-3	.	TRBV5-1	CASSSMGRDGPDTQYF	TGCGCCAGCAGCTCCATGGGGCGGGATGGGCCAGATACGCAGTATTTT
.	TRBJ2-5	TRBD1	TRBV4-3	CASSQEDRAGETQYF	TGCGCCAGCAGCCAAGAGGACAGGGCGGGGGAGACCCAGTACTTC
.	TRBJ2-5	TRBD2	TRBV5-4	CASKLRASGQETQYF	TGTGCCAGCAAGCTTAGGGCTAGCGGGCAAGAGACCCAGTACTTC
.	TRBJ2-2	.	TRBV27	CASSLSRRVTGELFF	TGTGCCAGCAGTTTATCGAGGCGGGTCACCGGGGAGCTGTTTTTT
.	TRBJ2-7	TRBD1	TRBV9	CASSPRGSTLSYEQYF	TGTGCCAGCAGCCCCAGGGGGAGTACCCTCTCCTACGAGCAGTACTTC
.	TRBJ2-5	.	TRBV19	CASSMVRRGEETQYF	TGTGCCAGTAGTATGGTCCGGAGAGGAGAAGAGACCCAGTACTTC
.	TRBJ2-7	.	TRBV9	CASSVVAGSEQYF	TGTGCCAGCAGCGTAGTGGCGGGCAGCGAGCAGTACTTC
.	TRBJ2-7	.	TRBV4-1	CASTSTYEQYF	TGCGCCAGCACCTCAACCTACGAGCAGTACTTC
.	TRBJ2-5	.	TRBV7-9	CASSPLTGPETQYF	TGTGCCAGCAGCCCACTAACAGGGCCAGAGACCCAGTACTTC
.	TRBJ2-1	TRBD2	TRBV10-3	CAISPPTSGSYNEQFF	TGTGCCATCAGTCCCCCGACTAGCGGGAGCTACAATGAGCAGTTCTTC